The 5 T cell receptor beta chains given below trace back to one sample, sequenced in a study of beta chain features in type 1 diabetes. Study-level points and caveats: When Type 1 diabetes patients were examined, their TCRB CDR3s proved moderately but significantly shorter in all four CD4+ subsets.

Of the isolated RNA, all was reverse transcribed, and so the sequenced material was expressed TCRB transcripts. Here immunoSEQ multiplex PCR was the method, and the copy in TCRdb shows in-frame clones only, minus some. The repertoire consists of over 650,000 clones, with about 14% occurring once and the leading ten covering approximately 0.039%. No antigen has been assigned to these receptors. Source material: naive CD4+ T cells from blood. These receptors all stem from a man in his late teens or twenties with type 1 diabetes.

This clone was counted between two and nine times. The genes are TRBV14 and TRBJ2-7; D is undetermined. The DNA end lines up better with TRBJ2-5; the J call may be wrong. Looked up from germline, CDR1 is SGHDN and CDR2 is FVKESK. There are 14 residues in the CDR3. The chain's CDR3 is CASSQIPGYETQYF. The CDR3 bases are TGTGCCAGCAGCCAGATCCCGGGCTATGAGACCCAGTACTTC.

This clone has just a few counts. This chain links TRBV2 with TRBJ2-5, with D perhaps matching TRBD1 (5 bases). The germline V gene has CDR1 SNHLY and CDR2 FYNNEI. V was shortened by 0 bases and J by 2 bases, with 10 bases between the two germline ends. This CDR3 contains 15 residues. CDR3 amino acids: CASSEARQLQETQYF. The CDR3 DNA follows: TGTGCCAGCAGTGAAGCGCGACAGTTACAAGAGACCCAGTACTTC.

The sample holds a few counts of this clone. The V gene is TRBV9, the J gene TRBJ2-1, with D maybe TRBD2 (6 bases). The V gene's germline CDR1 is SGDLS and CDR2 YYNGEE. V lost 3 bases to trimming and J lost 3 bases, with 10 bases between them. This CDR3 has 14 residues. Here the CDR3 DNA reads TGTGCCAGCAGCGGCCACGGGAGCTACAATGAGCAGTTCTTC. It yields the protein CASSGHGSYNEQFF. Together with reference TRBV9 and TRBJ2-1, the CDR3 gives the full variable domain: DSGVTQTPKHLITATGQRVTLRCSPRSGDLSVYWYQQSLDQGLQFLIQYYNGEERAKGNILERFSAQQFPDLHSELNLSSLELGDSALYFCASSGHGSYNEQFFGPGTRLTVL.

This clone showed up just a few times. The rearrangement uses TRBV4-3 and TRBJ1-5; 7 bases fit TRBD1. With V trimmed by 1 base and J by 5 bases, 5 bases remained unmatched. The germline gives CDR1 LGHNA, CDR2 YSLEER. The CDR3 totals 15 residues. The CDR3 sequence: CASSQGRQGYQPQHF. CDR3 sequence (DNA): TGCGCCAGCAGCCAAGGCCGACAGGGATATCAGCCCCAGCATTTT.

The chain recombines TRBV30 with TRBJ1-1, with D perhaps matching TRBD1 (6 bases). Per the germline V gene, CDR1 is GTSNPN and CDR2 is SVGIG (reference sequence). The germline V and J ends were trimmed by 0 bases and 10 bases, with 12 bases remaining between them. The CDR3 contains 12 residues. As DNA, the CDR3 is TGTGCCTGGAGTGTAACGGCAGGGGTAGCTTTCTTT. This translates into CAWSVTAGVAFF.